The rows below give T cell receptor beta chains drawn from one sample of a study of blood T cell repertoires in COVID-19. Produced via immunoSEQ multiplex PCR; TCRdb's table is partial and in-frame only. The data show about 74,000 clones, with roughly 90% seen just once and roughly 1.5% held by the top ten. Source material: peripheral blood. Source of these receptors: a man aged 50-60 years with acute or convalescent COVID-19. Both conserved end residues are part of each CDR3. Fields, in order: D gene, J gene, V gene, clone size, CDR3 DNA, CDR3 protein. The D gene is left open where the match is weak. Not every row has a clone size; where given, it reads once, few, many or a size class.

d_call: .
j_call: TRBJ2-3
v_call: TRBV30
clone_size: .
cdr3_nt: TGTGCCTGGAGTTGGCTAGGGGACACAGATACGCAGTATTTT
cdr3_aa: CAWSWLGDTDTQYF

d_call: TRBD1
j_call: TRBJ1-5
v_call: TRBV6-5
clone_size: .
cdr3_nt: TGTGCCAGCAGGACAGGGGACCATCAGCCCCAGCATTTT
cdr3_aa: CASRTGDHQPQHF

d_call: .
j_call: TRBJ2-1
v_call: TRBV4-3
clone_size: .
cdr3_nt: TGCGCCAGCAGCCAGGGGAGAAATGAGCAGTTCTTC
cdr3_aa: CASSQGRNEQFF

d_call: TRBD2
j_call: TRBJ2-1
v_call: TRBV5-4
clone_size: .
cdr3_nt: TGTGCCAGCAGCTTGGTGCGGGGGGAACGCAATGAGCAGTTCTTC
cdr3_aa: CASSLVRGERNEQFF

d_call: .
j_call: TRBJ2-1
v_call: TRBV20-1
clone_size: .
cdr3_nt: TGCAGTGCTAGAGCAGGCCATGAGCAGTTCTTC
cdr3_aa: CSARAGHEQFF

d_call: TRBD1
j_call: TRBJ1-5
v_call: TRBV7-2
clone_size: .
cdr3_nt: TGTGCCAGCAGCTTTGGACAGGCGTTCAGCAATCAGCCCCAGCATTTT
cdr3_aa: CASSFGQAFSNQPQHF

d_call: .
j_call: TRBJ2-1
v_call: TRBV9
clone_size: .
cdr3_nt: TGTGCCAGCAGCGTAGGAGGGAGAGCCTACAATGAGCAGTTCTTC
cdr3_aa: CASSVGGRAYNEQFF

d_call: TRBD2
j_call: TRBJ2-7
v_call: TRBV9
clone_size: .
cdr3_nt: TGTGCCAGCAGCGTAGACGGCAGACCTAGCGGGAGGGTGTACTTC
cdr3_aa: CASSVDGRPSGRVYF

d_call: .
j_call: TRBJ1-5
v_call: TRBV30
clone_size: .
cdr3_nt: TGTGCCTGGAGTGGACTCGATAGCAATCAGCCCCAGCATTTT
cdr3_aa: CAWSGLDSNQPQHF

d_call: .
j_call: TRBJ1-6
v_call: TRBV4-2
clone_size: .
cdr3_nt: TGTGCCAGCAGCCAAGAGGGCAGCTCCTATAATTCACCCCTCCACTTT
cdr3_aa: CASSQEGSSYNSPLHF

d_call: TRBD2
j_call: TRBJ2-3
v_call: TRBV27
clone_size: once
cdr3_nt: TGTGCCAGCAGTAGGAGGAGAGGACTAGCGGGGAGAGGGGCGGATACGCAGTATTTT
cdr3_aa: CASSRRRGLAGRGADTQYF

d_call: TRBD1
j_call: TRBJ2-7
v_call: TRBV6-6
clone_size: few
cdr3_nt: TGTGCCAGCAGTTTTAAACAGGGGCCAGGAGAGCAGTACTTC
cdr3_aa: CASSFKQGPGEQYF

d_call: TRBD1
j_call: TRBJ1-5
v_call: TRBV28
clone_size: .
cdr3_nt: TGTGCCAGCCTAAACCGGGACAGGGTCAATCAGCCCCAGCATTTT
cdr3_aa: CASLNRDRVNQPQHF

d_call: .
j_call: TRBJ1-6
v_call: TRBV7-9
clone_size: once
cdr3_nt: TGTGCCAGCAGCTTGGGGGGGGCAGGGACTAATTCACCCCTCCACTTT
cdr3_aa: CASSLGGAGTNSPLHF

d_call: .
j_call: TRBJ1-1
v_call: TRBV12-3/TRBV12-4
clone_size: .
cdr3_nt: TGTGCCAGCACCAGGCTGGGGAACACTGAAGCTTTCTTT
cdr3_aa: CASTRLGNTEAFF

d_call: .
j_call: TRBJ2-7
v_call: TRBV27
clone_size: .
cdr3_nt: TGTGCCAGCAGTTTACGGTGGTCGGACTACTTCTACGAGCAGTACTTC
cdr3_aa: CASSLRWSDYFYEQYF

d_call: .
j_call: TRBJ1-1
v_call: TRBV19
clone_size: .
cdr3_nt: TGTGCCAGTAGTATAGTAGGGCAGGGCCTCCCTGAAGCTTTCTTT
cdr3_aa: CASSIVGQGLPEAFF

d_call: TRBD2
j_call: TRBJ2-5
v_call: TRBV28
clone_size: .
cdr3_nt: TGTGCCAGCAGTTTAAGGCTAGCGGGAGTAGAGACCCAGTACTTC
cdr3_aa: CASSLRLAGVETQYF

d_call: .
j_call: TRBJ1-1
v_call: TRBV21-1
clone_size: .
cdr3_nt: TGTGCCAGCATAGCGCTGGCGAACACTGAAGCTTTCTTT
cdr3_aa: CASIALANTEAFF

d_call: .
j_call: TRBJ2-3
v_call: TRBV28
clone_size: .
cdr3_nt: TGTGCCAGCAGACAAAGGAGAGATACGCAGTATTTT
cdr3_aa: CASRQRRDTQYF

d_call: TRBD2
j_call: TRBJ2-7
v_call: TRBV7-2
clone_size: .
cdr3_nt: TGTGCCAGCAGCTCCGCGGGGGCTAGCGGGAGATCCTACGAGCAGTACTTC
cdr3_aa: CASSSAGASGRSYEQYF

d_call: TRBD1
j_call: TRBJ1-3
v_call: TRBV27
clone_size: few
cdr3_nt: TGTGCCAGCAGTTCTCGACAGGGGGTACACACCATATATTTT
cdr3_aa: CASSSRQGVHTIYF